This T cell receptor (beta chain) was captured in a study of OX40 agonist ivuxolimab in advanced cancers. Germline CDR1 reads SGHRS; CDR2 reads YFSETQ. The CDR3 runs to 14 residues. V shed 2 bases and J shed 0 bases, with 8 bases lying between them. The protocol was immunoSEQ multiplex PCR, while the TCRdb copy is restricted to in-frame clones and leaves out a portion. The sample consists of 60,000 to 100,000 clones, over 75% of them appearing once. The sequence was obtained from an adult with an advanced solid tumor such as melanoma, head and neck, liver or kidney cancer. The J gene is TRBJ1-2, the V gene TRBV5-1, with no clear D. Source: CD4+ or CD8+ T cells sorted from blood, taken in a trial of the OX40 agonist ivuxolimab. The chain's CDR3 is CASSLSTTNYGYTF. For the CDR3, the DNA is TGCGCCAGCAGCTTAAGTACTACTAACTATGGCTACACCTTC.